Listed below are T cell receptor beta chains from one sample, sequenced in a study of Ad26.COV2.S vaccination and SARS-CoV-2 variants. Sequencing was performed with immunoSEQ multiplex PCR; in TCRdb, only in-frame clones are kept and a portion is missing. Altogether approximately 480,000 clones are present, approximately 88% being singletons, with the ten largest covering 9.5% to 15%. The input for sequencing was peripheral blood, taken in a trial of Ad26.COV2.S vaccine versus placebo. These receptors came from a person aged 18 to 59 who received the Ad26.COV2.S COVID-19 vaccine or a placebo. CDR3s include the opening cysteine and the closing phenylalanine or tryptophan. The order of the fields is CDR3 DNA, CDR3 protein, clone size, V gene, J gene, D gene. A D gene is named only where the DNA matches it firmly. Some rows have no size entry. The others give once, few or many, or a class for an expanded clone.

cdr3_nt: TGTGCCACCCAGGGAGACACTGAAGCTTTCTTT; cdr3_aa: CATQGDTEAFF; clone_size: .; v_call: TRBV2; j_call: TRBJ1-1; d_call: .
cdr3_nt: TGTGCCAGCAGCTTAGCGGGGGGTAGGATGGAGACCCAGTACTTC; cdr3_aa: CASSLAGGRMETQYF; clone_size: .; v_call: TRBV7-3; j_call: TRBJ2-5; d_call: TRBD2
cdr3_nt: TGTGCCAGTAGTCCGACAGGTTCAGAGGGCTACACCTTC; cdr3_aa: CASSPTGSEGYTF; clone_size: .; v_call: TRBV19; j_call: TRBJ1-2; d_call: .
cdr3_nt: TGTGCCAGCAGCCAAGATCCTAGACTAGCGGGGTACAATGAGCAGTTCTTC; cdr3_aa: CASSQDPRLAGYNEQFF; clone_size: .; v_call: TRBV4-2; j_call: TRBJ2-1; d_call: TRBD2
cdr3_nt: TGTGCCAGTAGCGGGGCAACAATCTATGGCTACACCTTC; cdr3_aa: CASSGATIYGYTF; clone_size: .; v_call: TRBV19; j_call: TRBJ1-2; d_call: .
cdr3_nt: TGTGCCAGCAGCTGGGCGGAGACCCAGTACTTC; cdr3_aa: CASSWAETQYF; clone_size: .; v_call: TRBV3-1/TRBV3-2; j_call: TRBJ2-5; d_call: .
cdr3_nt: TGTGCCAGCAGCTTAAGCGGGAGAGCCTACGAGCAGTACTTC; cdr3_aa: CASSLSGRAYEQYF; clone_size: .; v_call: TRBV7-2; j_call: TRBJ2-7; d_call: TRBD2
cdr3_nt: TGTGCCAGCAGAGCCCCGGGACTTCGTAATGAAAAACTGTTTTTT; cdr3_aa: CASRAPGLRNEKLFF; clone_size: .; v_call: TRBV7-9; j_call: TRBJ1-4; d_call: .
cdr3_nt: TGCGCCAGCAGCCAAGATGGACAGGCCAGCAATCAGCCCCAGCATTTT; cdr3_aa: CASSQDGQASNQPQHF; clone_size: .; v_call: TRBV4-1; j_call: TRBJ1-5; d_call: TRBD1
cdr3_nt: TGTGCCAGCAGCTTGAGGGCCGTCAACTACGAGCAGTACTTC; cdr3_aa: CASSLRAVNYEQYF; clone_size: .; v_call: TRBV7-3; j_call: TRBJ2-7; d_call: .
cdr3_nt: TGTGCCAGTAGTGCATCCGGGACAGGGTATAATTCACCCCTCCACTTT; cdr3_aa: CASSASGTGYNSPLHF; clone_size: .; v_call: TRBV19; j_call: TRBJ1-6; d_call: TRBD1
cdr3_nt: TGTGCCAGCAGCTTAGCGCTTGACAGGATTCTATATGGCTACACCTTC; cdr3_aa: CASSLALDRILYGYTF; clone_size: .; v_call: TRBV7-2; j_call: TRBJ1-2; d_call: .
cdr3_nt: TGTGCCAGTAGGAGGGCCCTGCGGGATCAGCCCCAGCATTTT; cdr3_aa: CASRRALRDQPQHF; clone_size: .; v_call: TRBV19; j_call: TRBJ1-5; d_call: .
cdr3_nt: TGTGCCACCAGCAGAGATTTGTCTAGCGGGATCTACGAGCAGTACTTC; cdr3_aa: CATSRDLSSGIYEQYF; clone_size: .; v_call: TRBV15; j_call: TRBJ2-7; d_call: TRBD2
cdr3_nt: TGTGCCAGCATGAGCCTGGGACAGGGGGGCTATAATTCACCCCTCCACTTT; cdr3_aa: CASMSLGQGGYNSPLHF; clone_size: .; v_call: TRBV28; j_call: TRBJ1-6; d_call: TRBD1
cdr3_nt: TGCAGCGCCACGCGCCGGGACGGATACGAGCAGTACTTC; cdr3_aa: CSATRRDGYEQYF; clone_size: .; v_call: TRBV29-1; j_call: TRBJ2-7; d_call: .
cdr3_nt: TGTGCCAGCAGCTTAACGAAGACCGGGGAGCTGTTTTTT; cdr3_aa: CASSLTKTGELFF; clone_size: .; v_call: TRBV7-9; j_call: TRBJ2-2; d_call: .
cdr3_nt: TGTGCCAGCAGCCAATTACAGGTTGGGTCCTACGAGCAGTACTTC; cdr3_aa: CASSQLQVGSYEQYF; clone_size: .; v_call: TRBV14; j_call: TRBJ2-7; d_call: .
cdr3_nt: TGTGCCAGCAGCTTTCAGGGGGCTGGAGGAGAGACCCAGTACTTC; cdr3_aa: CASSFQGAGGETQYF; clone_size: .; v_call: TRBV5-6; j_call: TRBJ2-5; d_call: TRBD1
cdr3_nt: TGTGCCAGCAGCTTAGGGCACCAGGGGACTGAAGCTTTCTTT; cdr3_aa: CASSLGHQGTEAFF; clone_size: .; v_call: TRBV7-9; j_call: TRBJ1-1; d_call: .
cdr3_nt: TGTGCCAGCAGTGGGGGATCAGATCAGCCCCAGCATTTT; cdr3_aa: CASSGGSDQPQHF; clone_size: few; v_call: TRBV12-3/TRBV12-4; j_call: TRBJ1-5; d_call: .
cdr3_nt: TGTGCCAGCAGCCAAGAAGGGGGGGGCCTCATGAACACTGAAGCTTTCTTT; cdr3_aa: CASSQEGGGLMNTEAFF; clone_size: .; v_call: TRBV3-1/TRBV3-2; j_call: TRBJ1-1; d_call: .
cdr3_nt: TGCGCCAGCAGCCCATTCCTCAGGGTAGTCAATGAGCAGTTCTTC; cdr3_aa: CASSPFLRVVNEQFF; clone_size: .; v_call: TRBV4-1; j_call: TRBJ2-1; d_call: .
cdr3_nt: TGTGCCAGCAGAAATACAGGGGCGGTCAATGAGCAGTTCTTC; cdr3_aa: CASRNTGAVNEQFF; clone_size: .; v_call: TRBV2; j_call: TRBJ2-1; d_call: TRBD1
cdr3_nt: TGTGCCAGCAGATCGGGACAGGGCAATGAGCAGTTCTTC; cdr3_aa: CASRSGQGNEQFF; clone_size: .; v_call: TRBV27; j_call: TRBJ2-1; d_call: TRBD1
cdr3_nt: TGTGCCAGCAGTTACATCAGGGCTGGTGGCTACACCTTC; cdr3_aa: CASSYIRAGGYTF; clone_size: .; v_call: TRBV6-5; j_call: TRBJ1-2; d_call: .
cdr3_nt: TGTGCCAGCAGCCATGGGACAGATACGCAGTATTTT; cdr3_aa: CASSHGTDTQYF; clone_size: many; v_call: TRBV27; j_call: TRBJ2-3; d_call: .